This T cell receptor (beta chain) was sequenced for a study of spatial heterogeneity in lung cancer. Study-level results: Mutation counts in tumors were tracked by counts of expanded intratumoral alpha and beta TCRs.

The CDR3 is 15 residues long. Germline V CDR1 and CDR2: SGHDN, FVKESK. V lost 4 bases and J lost 6; bases outside the gene matches: 6. Stated time point: sample taken at primary tumor resection. This clonotype was observed many times. What it binds is unknown. This beta chain turned up in a library designed for alpha chains; as an off-target read, its abundance says little. TCRdb used MiXCR to reprocess the 5' RACE reads, holding one entry per CDR3 protein. The table lists 10,000 or so distinct CDR3 sequences, approximately 12% of them singletons. The source material was lung tumor tissue, sampled at surgery. The clonotype comes from a male donor with early-stage non-small cell lung cancer. This chain joins TRBV14 and TRBJ2-1; TRBD2 agrees at 10 bases. The CDR3 sequence is CASSPVSGRANEQFF. CDR3 nucleotides: TGTGCCAGCAGCCCGGTGAGCGGGAGGGCCAATGAGCAGTTCTTC.